The present entry profiles one T cell receptor (beta chain) with its context. Its antigen is not known. V was clipped by 7 bases and J by 4 bases, with 13 bases between them. The CDR3 sequence is 13 residues long. Per germline, CDR1 MNHEY and CDR2 SVGAGI. This entry is derived from a study of cytomegalovirus exposure and HLA in healthy donors. For the study at large: The same platform used for the approximately 700 first-cohort repertoires was also used for the roughly 130 validation repertoires, as a later analysis reported. Study results and limitations: According to the study, approximately 150 TCR beta chains were cytomegalovirus-associated. Three CMV-associated chains were confirmed in vitro to be specific for CMV antigens.

TCRdb's copy holds only in-frame clones and misses some; the assay was immunoSEQ multiplex PCR. Here the sample spans under 200,000 clones, over 85% being singletons. Source material: PBMCs. V is TRBV6-5 and J is TRBJ1-2; no clear D. This sequence originates from a woman aged 18 to 35 in good health and CMV-seropositive. The CDR3 DNA follows: TGTGCCAGCATTGAGGGAAGAGGCTATGGCTACACCTTC. Protein sequence: CASIEGRGYGYTF.